A selection of T cell receptor beta chains follows, all from one sample in a study of control samples from healthy donors and cancer patients. Sequencing was performed with immunoSEQ multiplex PCR; in TCRdb, only in-frame clones are kept and a portion is missing. The sample consists of 150,000 to 190,000 clones, about 94% of them appearing once. Sequencing input: blood. The receptors were gathered from a man aged 45-65 years in good health. CDR3s include the opening cysteine and the closing phenylalanine or tryptophan. A D gene is named only where the DNA matches it firmly. Size values are once, few and many counts, or a class for expanded clones, and some rows have none.

v_gene,j_gene,d_gene,abundance,CDR3nt,CDR3aa
TRBV28,TRBJ1-5,-,-,TGTGCCAGCAGTAAGAGTGGTGGGCCCCAGCATTTT,CASSKSGGPQHF
TRBV9,TRBJ2-2,TRBD1,-,TGTGCCAGCAGCCCCGGGACAGGAATAAACACCGGGGAGCTGTTTTTT,CASSPGTGINTGELFF
TRBV27,TRBJ1-6,TRBD1,-,TGTGCCAGCAGCCTGACAGGGAGGGATTCACCCCTCCACTTT,CASSLTGRDSPLHF
TRBV4-1,TRBJ2-5,-,-,TGCGCCAGCAGCTTAGGCCTCCGAGAGACCCAGTACTTC,CASSLGLRETQYF
TRBV6-1,TRBJ2-7,-,-,TGTGCCAGCAGTGACAGGGGCTACGAGCAGTACTTC,CASSDRGYEQYF
TRBV4-1,TRBJ1-4,TRBD1,-,TGCGCCAGCAGCCAGGGACAGGGATTTAATGAAAAACTGTTTTTT,CASSQGQGFNEKLFF
TRBV13,TRBJ1-4,-,-,TGTGCCAGCAGCCTAGGGCCCTGGGTTAATGAAAAACTGTTTTTT,CASSLGPWVNEKLFF
TRBV5-1,TRBJ2-3,-,-,TGCGCCAGCAGCTTGGCTAGGGGCACAGATACGCAGTATTTT,CASSLARGTDTQYF
TRBV4-1,TRBJ2-2,-,once,TGCGCCAGCAGCCACCCGACCAACACCGGGGAGCTGTTTTTT,CASSHPTNTGELFF
TRBV6-6,TRBJ2-2,-,-,TGTGCCAGCAGGACGGGCAGGGCGAACACCGGGGAGCTGTTTTTT,CASRTGRANTGELFF
TRBV7-2,TRBJ2-7,TRBD2,-,TGTGCCAGCAGTTTAGGACCGGGACTAGCAAACGAGCAGTACTTC,CASSLGPGLANEQYF
TRBV28,TRBJ1-4,TRBD1,-,TGTGCCAGCAGTTTTTGGGACAGGGTCGTTGAAAAACTGTTTTTT,CASSFWDRVVEKLFF
TRBV10-3,TRBJ2-7,-,-,TGTGCCACCGACGGGGGCTCCTACGAGCAGTACTTC,CATDGGSYEQYF